The rows below give T cell receptor beta chains drawn from one sample of a study of cytomegalovirus exposure and HLA in healthy donors. TCRdb's table, derived via immunoSEQ multiplex PCR, lists solely in-frame clones and lacks some. The sample consists of some 200,000 clones, 75% to 80% of them appearing once. Sequenced input: PBMCs. These receptor sequences come from a female donor in good health and CMV-seronegative. The CDR3 runs from the conserved cysteine through the conserved F or W. The D gene is left open where the match is weak. Clone size is stated in some rows and not others, as once, few, many or a class when expanded.

J gene,clone size,V gene,CDR3 length,D gene,CDR3 DNA,CDR3 protein
TRBJ1-3,NA,TRBV15,15,NA,TGTGCCACCAGCAGAGATGGGTGGGCCGGAAACACCATATATTTT,CATSRDGWAGNTIYF
TRBJ2-5,NA,TRBV28,15,NA,TGTGCCAGCAGTTTGGTGAGGCTGCAAAAAGAGACCCAGTACTTC,CASSLVRLQKETQYF
TRBJ2-7,NA,TRBV18,16,TRBD1,TGTGCCAGCTCACCAAAAGTAGGGACAGGGGTCGGCGAGCAGTACTTC,CASSPKVGTGVGEQYF
TRBJ2-7,NA,TRBV5-1,14,NA,TGCGCCAGCAGCTTGGAGGACTATTCCTACGAGCAGTACTTC,CASSLEDYSYEQYF
TRBJ2-7,NA,TRBV7-8,15,NA,TGTGCCAGCAGCTTAGAAGCGGAGGGCTCCTACGAGCAGTACTTC,CASSLEAEGSYEQYF
TRBJ1-3,NA,TRBV18,16,NA,TGTGCCAGCTCACCCCTGGACTCAAGCTCTGGAAACACCATATATTTT,CASSPLDSSSGNTIYF
TRBJ1-5,NA,TRBV27,13,NA,TGTGCCAGCAGCCAAGACAGAAATCAGCCCCAGCATTTT,CASSQDRNQPQHF
TRBJ1-4,NA,TRBV15,15,NA,TGTGCCACCAGCAGCAACGGTACGGCTAATGAAAAACTGTTTTTT,CATSSNGTANEKLFF
TRBJ2-5,NA,TRBV2,15,TRBD1,TGTGCCAGCAGTGCCGACAGGGGCCCCCAAGAGACCCAGTACTTC,CASSADRGPQETQYF
TRBJ2-3,NA,TRBV9,16,TRBD2,TGTGCCAGCAGCGTAGTAATTAGCGGGGCCACAGATACGCAGTATTTT,CASSVVISGATDTQYF
TRBJ1-1,NA,TRBV6-6,15,TRBD1,TGTGCCAGCAGTTTTTTCGGGACAGATAACACTGAAGCTTTCTTT,CASSFFGTDNTEAFF
TRBJ1-5,few,TRBV19,13,NA,TGTGCCAGTAGTATAGATCGGTGGCAGCCCCAGCATTTT,CASSIDRWQPQHF
TRBJ2-5,NA,TRBV7-3,17,TRBD2,TGTGCCAGCAGCTTATATAGGGGCGGGGGATTTCAAGAGACCCAGTACTTC,CASSLYRGGGFQETQYF
TRBJ2-2,once,TRBV7-9,11,NA,TGTGCCACCACTACTACCGGGGAGCTGTTTTTT,CATTTTGELFF
TRBJ1-4,NA,TRBV7-9,16,TRBD1,TGTGCCAGCAGCTCAGACAGGGTACGCACTAATGAAAAACTGTTTTTT,CASSSDRVRTNEKLFF
TRBJ1-1,NA,TRBV7-3,13,NA,TGTGCCAGCAGCATCACAGGGAACACTGAAGCTTTCTTT,CASSITGNTEAFF
TRBJ2-1,NA,TRBV9,13,TRBD2,TGTGCCAGCAGCCTACTAGCGAACAATGAGCAGTTCTTC,CASSLLANNEQFF
TRBJ2-1,NA,TRBV4-2,20,TRBD2,TGTGCCAGCAGCCAACTTATGCTACCGGGACTAGCGGGACTACACCATGAGCAGTTCTTC,CASSQLMLPGLAGLHHEQFF
TRBJ2-4,NA,TRBV11-2,13,NA,TGTGCCAGCAGCCGTTACGGAGAAAACATTCAGTACTTC,CASSRYGENIQYF
TRBJ1-2,NA,TRBV7-8,16,TRBD1,TGTGCCAGCAGCCACCGAATAGGGACAGCTAACTATGGCTACACCTTC,CASSHRIGTANYGYTF
TRBJ2-7,NA,TRBV7-2,13,NA,TGTGCCAGCAGCTTCCTTACTAGTTTCGAGCAGTACTTC,CASSFLTSFEQYF
TRBJ2-7,NA,TRBV6-5,15,TRBD1,TGTGCCAGCAGTTACTCGACGGGACAGTCATACGAGCAGTACTTC,CASSYSTGQSYEQYF
TRBJ1-1,NA,TRBV7-2,16,TRBD1,TGTGCCAGCAGATACTCCCGGGACAGCTTGAACACTGAAGCTTTCTTT,CASRYSRDSLNTEAFF
TRBJ2-7,NA,TRBV6-5,15,TRBD1,TGTGCCAGCAGTTCAGAAGGACAGGGATTCTACGAGCAGTACTTC,CASSSEGQGFYEQYF
TRBJ2-6,once,TRBV30,17,TRBD2,TGTGCCCGGAGGAGGCTAGCGGGACTCTCTGGGGCCAACGTCCTGACTTTC,CARRRLAGLSGANVLTF
TRBJ1-2,NA,TRBV19,11,NA,TGTGCCAGTAGTATTGGAGGAGGCTACACCTTC,CASSIGGGYTF
TRBJ1-1,NA,TRBV29-1,14,TRBD1,TGCAGCGTTCGGTCGACAGGGCGGGGCACTGAAGCTTTCTTT,CSVRSTGRGTEAFF
TRBJ2-3,NA,TRBV20-1,10,NA,TGCAGTGCTAGAGGACAGACGCAGTATTTT,CSARGQTQYF
TRBJ2-3,NA,TRBV9,15,NA,TGTGCCAGCAGCGTAGTCGGGGAAAGCACAGATACGCAGTATTTT,CASSVVGESTDTQYF
TRBJ2-7,NA,TRBV27,13,TRBD2,TGTGCCAGCAGTCTAGCGGGTGCTTACGAGCAGTACTTC,CASSLAGAYEQYF
TRBJ1-1,NA,TRBV5-1,14,NA,TGCGCCAGCAGCTTGGTGGGGGCGAACACTGAAGCTTTCTTT,CASSLVGANTEAFF
TRBJ2-7,few,TRBV4-1,15,NA,TGCGCCAGCAGCCAAAGGTCAACAGCCGCCGACGAGCAGTACTTC,CASSQRSTAADEQYF
TRBJ1-2,once,TRBV11-2,14,TRBD1,TGTGCCAGCAGCTTAGGGGACAGTGGCTATGGCTACACCTTC,CASSLGDSGYGYTF
TRBJ2-3,NA,TRBV19,15,TRBD2,TGTGCCAGTAGTTTCCGGGGGGGCAGCACAGATACGCAGTATTTT,CASSFRGGSTDTQYF
TRBJ1-1,few,TRBV7-8,15,NA,TGTGCCAGCAGCTTAGTTGCTACCCGCACCTCTGAAGCTTTCTTT,CASSLVATRTSEAFF
TRBJ2-5,NA,TRBV2,16,TRBD2,TGTGCCAGCCATATTACTAGCGGGAGGGCTGGGGAGACCCAGTACTTC,CASHITSGRAGETQYF
TRBJ2-3,NA,TRBV29-1,15,TRBD2,TGCAGCGTTGACGGGGGGGGCAGGAGCACAGATACGCAGTATTTT,CSVDGGGRSTDTQYF
TRBJ2-7,NA,TRBV7-8,16,NA,TGTGCCAGCAGCAACCCTCGATCCGGACACCTATACGAGCAGTACTTC,CASSNPRSGHLYEQYF
TRBJ2-1,NA,TRBV4-2,15,TRBD1,TGTGCCAGCAGCCAGCAGGGGTGGGACAGGGGTATGATATTCTTC,CASSQQGWDRGMIFF
TRBJ2-5,NA,TRBV25-1,13,NA,TGTGCCAGCAGTGAATATACGGGTGAGACCCAGTACTTC,CASSEYTGETQYF
TRBJ2-1,NA,TRBV28,17,NA,TGTGCCAGCAACCCGCGGTCCGTATGGAGCTCCTACAATGAGCAGTTCTTC,CASNPRSVWSSYNEQFF
TRBJ2-5,NA,TRBV4-1,15,TRBD2,TGCGCCAGCAGCCCTCTTGGGGAGGGACAAGAGACCCAGTACTTC,CASSPLGEGQETQYF
TRBJ1-5,once,TRBV9,14,NA,TGTGCCAGCAGCCCCGGGGGGGGCAATCAGCCCCAGCATTTT,CASSPGGGNQPQHF
TRBJ2-7,few,TRBV7-3,15,NA,TGTGCCAGCAGCCCTCAGGGGACGAGTGGCTACGAGCAGTACTTC,CASSPQGTSGYEQYF
TRBJ2-3,few,TRBV30,12,NA,TGTGCCTGGAGCCAGGGTGCAGATACGCAGTATTTT,CAWSQGADTQYF
TRBJ1-4,few,TRBV5-1,14,NA,TGCGCCAGCAGCGTGGGAGGAATATATGAAAAACTGTTTTTT,CASSVGGIYEKLFF
TRBJ2-7,NA,TRBV7-3,15,NA,TGTGCCAGCAGCCGCGGTGGGGGGGGCCCCTACGAGCAGTACTTC,CASSRGGGGPYEQYF
TRBJ2-1,NA,TRBV11-3,15,NA,TGTGCCACGAGCCCGGGTGGGACTGGGTACAATGAGCAGTTCTTC,CATSPGGTGYNEQFF